These 27 T cell receptor beta chains were all obtained from the same sample, sequenced in a study of T-cell reconstitution after alpha-beta-depleted transplantation in children. TCRbeta library preparation incorporated unique molecular identifiers. In TCRdb, the PCR reads were re-called with MiXCR into one record per CDR3 protein. The table records 800,000 to 1,000,000 distinct CDR3 sequences, about 31% of them present only once. Source: PBMCs, mostly from graft donor cells, taken 360 days after TCRalphabeta/CD19-depleted stem cell transplant. These receptors were collected from a boy in the first two years of life who had a stem cell transplant for SCID, so the T cells may come from the graft donor.

The J gene is TRBJ2-1, the V gene TRBV19; TRBD2 matches 9 bases. The J segment lost 7 bases and the V segment lost 4 bases, leaving 8 bases of the junction unmatched. Germline V gives CDR1 LNHDA, CDR2 SQIVND (reference sequence). The CDR3 covers 15 residues. CDR3 sequence: CASSTISGGVNEQFF. The CDR3 DNA reads TGTGCCAGTAGTACGATTAGCGGGGGTGTAAATGAGCAGTTCTTC. Using reference TRBV19 and TRBJ2-1 for the parts outside the CDR3, the full variable domain is DGGITQSPKYLFRKEGQNVTLSCEQNLNHDAMYWYRQDPGQGLRLIYYSQIVNDFQKGDIAEGYSVSREKKESFPLTVTSAQKNPTAFYLCASSTISGGVNEQFFGPGTRLTVL.

This clonotype was seen more than once but under ten times. This sequence joins TRBV20-1 and TRBJ2-3; 10 bases map to TRBD2. J was trimmed by 6 bases and V by 6 bases; bases with no gene match: 6. The CDR3 sequence is 13 residues long. CDR1 is DFQATT and CDR2 is SNEGSKA in the germline V gene (reference sequence). CDR3 sequence: CSAKRGGPDTQYF. The CDR3 DNA is TGCAGTGCCAAGCGGGGGGGCCCTGATACGCAGTATTTT.

This CDR3 is CASSLWPDATNEKLFF. The CDR3, as DNA: TGCGCCAGCAGCTTGTGGCCGGACGCAACTAATGAAAAACTGTTTTTT. This chain connects TRBV5-1 to TRBJ1-4, with D unclear. Germline loops: CDR1 SGHRS, CDR2 YFSETQ. V shed 1 base and J shed 0 bases, with 10 bases lying between them. This CDR3 region has 16 residues.

V usage is TRBV20-1 and J usage is TRBJ2-1, with 10 bases lining up with TRBD1. The CDR3 has 16 residues. The V segment lost 0 bases and the J segment 6 bases; nucleotides outside the gene matches: 8. Germline CDR1 and CDR2: DFQATT and SNEGSKA (reference sequence). For the CDR3, the DNA is TGCAGTGCTAGAGATCCGACAGGGGGCTTCGGCAATGAGCAGTTCTTC. Protein product: CSARDPTGGFGNEQFF.

This clonotype has a handful of counts. The chain is built from TRBV12-3 or TRBV12-4 and TRBJ2-1, with 10 nucleotides matching TRBD2. V shed 0 bases, J shed 15 bases, and the junction held 17 bases outside the gene matches. This CDR3 is built from 17 residues. This CDR3 reads CASSLALRFGTSASAFF. The CDR3 DNA is TGTGCCAGCAGTTTAGCGCTCCGATTCGGGACTAGCGCGAGTGCGTTCTTC.

V usage is TRBV12-3 or TRBV12-4 and J usage is TRBJ2-3, with 7 bases matching TRBD2. The CDR3 is made up of 16 amino acids. Trimming cost V 2 bases and J 1 base; bases outside gene matches: 6. The CDR3 DNA is TGTGCCAGCAGTTTAAGTTTCCTAGCGGGCACAGATACGCAGTATTTT. This translates into CASSLSFLAGTDTQYF.

The V and J genes are TRBV12-3 or TRBV12-4 and TRBJ1-1; D may be TRBD1 (5 bases). The CDR3 covers 14 residues. Trimming took off 5 bases at V and 11 bases at J, with 21 bases between the two ends. The CDR3 nucleotides are TGTGCCAGCAGTCCCGGCCGGGACGATTTCGGCGCTTTCTTT. Translated, it gives CASSPGRDDFGAFF.

This clonotype has a handful of counts. The V gene is TRBV7-6, the J gene TRBJ1-4, with D possibly matching TRBD1 (6 bases). CDR1 and CDR2 (germline): SGHVS, FNYEAQ. V was clipped by 2 bases and J by 8 bases, with 12 bases between them. This CDR3 comprises 14 residues. CDR3 coding DNA: TGTGCCAGCAGCTTAAGAAACCAGGGGGAAAAACTGTTTTTT. It translates to CASSLRNQGEKLFF.

This clonotype was counted a few times. This chain uses TRBV12-3 or TRBV12-4 with TRBJ1-1, with D perhaps TRBD1 (5 bases). The CDR3 has 16 residues. Trimming pared 4 bases from V and 1 base from J, leaving 16 bases between. The CDR3 sequence: CASSWDFQGGNTEAFF. Written as DNA, the CDR3 is TGTGCCAGCAGTTGGGATTTCCAGGGAGGGAACACTGAAGCTTTCTTT.

This clonotype was seen a handful of times. The chain joins TRBV20-1 to TRBJ1-2; D is ambiguous. Germline CDR1 DFQATT, CDR2 SNEGSKA (reference sequence). The ends were cut back, 3 bases at V and 8 bases at J, with 10 bases in the middle. The CDR3 runs 11 residues. CDR3 amino acids: CSASHLGGYTF. The CDR3 DNA is TGCAGTGCTAGTCACCTAGGGGGCTACACCTTC.

The sample holds a few counts of this clonotype. CDR3 DNA: TGTGCCAGCAGTTTTGCGGACAGTGCTGGGGCCAACGTCCTGACTTTC. Translated: CASSFADSAGANVLTF. V usage is TRBV27 and J usage is TRBJ2-6, with TRBD1 as a possible D gene (6 bases). Trimming pared 3 bases from V and 2 bases from J, leaving 11 bases between. CDR1 and CDR2 from the germline V gene are MNHEY and SMNVEV (reference sequence). This CDR3 has 16 amino acids.

The chain carries TRBV28 and TRBJ1-1, with a possible D match to TRBD1 (6 bases). Per the germline V gene, CDR1 is MDHEN and CDR2 is SYDVKM. The length of the CDR3 is 14 residues. V lost 7 bases to trimming and J lost 0 bases, with 12 bases between them. DNA for the CDR3: TGTGCCAGCAAAAGGACAGCAATGAACACTGAAGCTTTCTTT. Protein sequence: CASKRTAMNTEAFF.

The chain recombines TRBV12-3 or TRBV12-4 with TRBJ1-2; D is possibly TRBD1 (6 bases). V lost 5 bases and J lost 7, with 11 bases in between. The CDR3 loop spans 12 amino acids. The CDR3 is CASSRDNRGYTF. CDR3 DNA: TGTGCCAGCAGTCGGGACAACCGTGGCTACACCTTC.

The genes are TRBV15 and TRBJ1-6; no definite D call. The V end was cut by 0 bases, the J end by 6 bases, with 6 bases between. CDR3 size: 14 residues. CDR1 and CDR2 (germline): LNHNV, YYDKDF (reference sequence). This CDR3 is CATSRDKGNSPLHF. In DNA form, the CDR3 reads TGTGCCACCAGCAGAGATAAGGGTAATTCACCCCTCCACTTT.

V is TRBV5-1 and J is TRBJ2-5; 13 positions match TRBD2. Unmatched junction bases numbered 3, after V lost 0 bases and J lost 1 base. The V gene's germline CDR1 is SGHRS and CDR2 YFSETQ. The CDR3 contains 17 residues. As DNA, the CDR3 is TGCGCCAGCAGCTTGGGGACTAGCGGGGGAACCCAAGAGACCCAGTACTTC. Its translation: CASSLGTSGGTQETQYF.

This clonotype has only a few counts. The rearrangement links TRBV24-1 to TRBJ2-7, with D maybe TRBD1 (5 bases). V was shortened by 0 bases and J by 6 bases, with 20 bases between the two germline ends. Germline V gene lookup returns CDR1 KGHDR and CDR2 SFDVKD. The CDR3 has 17 amino acids. The CDR3 coding sequence is TGTGCCACCAGTGATTTGCAGTTCGGGCAGGTTGGGGCCGAGCAGTACTTC. This gives the protein CATSDLQFGQVGAEQYF.

This clonotype was seen a handful of times. The V and J genes are TRBV4-1 and TRBJ2-3; 10 bases map to TRBD2. The CDR3 contains 16 residues. Germline assignment: CDR1 MGHRA and CDR2 YSYEKL. V was clipped by 4 bases and J by 2 bases; unmatched bases: 6. The CDR3 spells CASSPLAGAFTDTQYF. Here the CDR3 DNA reads TGCGCCAGCAGCCCTCTAGCGGGGGCTTTCACAGATACGCAGTATTTT.

The chain employs TRBV20-1 and TRBJ2-1; 11 bases line up with TRBD2. This CDR3 is 18 amino acids long. The V and J ends lost 1 base and 0 bases, in that order; junction bases with no gene match: 8. Per the germline V gene, CDR1 is DFQATT and CDR2 is SNEGSKA (reference sequence). CDR3: CSARAPVLAGDSYNEQFF. DNA for the CDR3: TGCAGTGCTAGAGCCCCCGTACTAGCGGGGGACTCCTACAATGAGCAGTTCTTC.

This clonotype was detected a few times. The genes are TRBV24-1 and TRBJ2-1, with no clear D. Trimming shortened V by 5 bases and J by 0 bases, and 13 bases separated the two germline ends. Germline CDR1 and CDR2: KGHDR and SFDVKD. This CDR3 spans 16 amino acids. CDR3 nucleotides: TGTGCCACCAGTGGGTCTGGGCTCAGCTCCTACAATGAGCAGTTCTTC. It yields the protein CATSGSGLSSYNEQFF.

This clonotype has more than one count but fewer than ten. V is TRBV5-1 and J is TRBJ2-7; D is perhaps TRBD1 or TRBD2 (6 bases each). The CDR3 sequence is 15 residues long. The germline gives CDR1 SGHRS, CDR2 YFSETQ. V lost 4 bases, J lost 2 bases, and 16 bases lay in between. CDR3 sequence (DNA): TGCGCCAGCAGCCCCGAGGACAGCGGGCCCTACGAGCAGTACTTC. It specifies CASSPEDSGPYEQYF.

This clonotype showed up many times. This chain uses TRBV6-2 or TRBV6-3 with TRBJ1-1; no definite D call. Between the trimmed V and J ends, which lost 4 bases and 0 bases, there was a span of 9 bases. The CDR3 contains 14 residues. In germline, CDR1 is MNHEY, CDR2 SVGEGT. Written as DNA, the CDR3 is TGTGCCAGCAGTTGGATACAGCTGAACACTGAAGCTTTCTTT. This translates into CASSWIQLNTEAFF.

The V gene is TRBV28, the J gene TRBJ1-1; TRBD1 might be the D (5 bases). Trimming stripped 3 bases from V and 0 bases from J, with 8 bases between. CDR3 length: 14 residues. CDR1 is MDHEN and CDR2 is SYDVKM in the germline V gene. The CDR3, as DNA: TGTGCCAGCAGTTTCCGGGACGTGAACACTGAAGCTTTCTTT. Translating gives CASSFRDVNTEAFF. Full variable domain (missing parts from reference TRBV28 and TRBJ1-1): DVKVTQSSRYLVKRTGEKVFLECVQDMDHENMFWYRQDPGLGLRLIYFSYDVKMKEKGDIPEGYSVSREKKERFSLILESASTNQTSMYLCASSFRDVNTEAFFGQGTRLTVV.

The chain combines TRBV3-1 with TRBJ2-1; 8 bases match TRBD2. Germline values: CDR1 LGHDT, CDR2 YNNKEL (reference sequence). The CDR3 loop spans 16 amino acids. J gave up 3 bases and V 0 bases, and 4 bases lay outside the gene matches. CDR3 in DNA: TGTGCCAGCAGCCAAGATCCCGGGGGGGACTACAATGAGCAGTTCTTC. Encoded protein: CASSQDPGGDYNEQFF.

The chain combines TRBV7-2 with TRBJ2-1; 8 bases map to TRBD2. The CDR3 is 16 amino acids. Germline CDR1 SGHTA, CDR2 FQGNSA. V was clipped by 1 base and J by 4 bases; unmatched bases: 6. The CDR3 DNA follows: TGTGCCAGCAGCTTAGTGGGCGGGGGGCTTTACAATGAGCAGTTCTTC. Translating gives CASSLVGGGLYNEQFF.

The V gene is TRBV4-1, the J gene TRBJ2-5; 9 nucleotides line up with TRBD2. This CDR3 comprises 19 residues. Per germline, CDR1 MGHRA and CDR2 YSYEKL. J lost 3 bases, V lost 4 bases, and 18 bases had no gene match. CDR3 sequence reads: CASSLKGAVAGVSEETQYF. DNA for the CDR3: TGCGCCAGCAGCCTTAAGGGGGCCGTAGCGGGGGTGTCTGAAGAGACCCAGTACTTC.

This sequence joins TRBV4-3 and TRBJ2-3; no clear D. Trimming cost V 1 base and J 5 bases, with 13 bases left between them. Germline CDR1 LGHNA, CDR2 YSLEER. The CDR3 spans 15 residues. The CDR3 sequence: CASSQVAGSIDTQYF. The CDR3 DNA reads as TGCGCCAGCAGCCAAGTGGCAGGATCTATAGATACGCAGTATTTT.

This clonotype was picked up a small number of times. This chain joins TRBV20-1 and TRBJ2-7; 8 bases are shared with TRBD2. Trimming at V came to 3 bases and at J to 4 bases, leaving 5 bases not matched to a gene. This CDR3 is built from 13 residues. CDR1 DFQATT and CDR2 SNEGSKA come from the germline V gene (reference sequence). In nucleotides, the CDR3 is TGCAGTGCTAGGCCGGGACTAGGTTACGAGCAGTACTTC. Encoded protein: CSARPGLGYEQYF.